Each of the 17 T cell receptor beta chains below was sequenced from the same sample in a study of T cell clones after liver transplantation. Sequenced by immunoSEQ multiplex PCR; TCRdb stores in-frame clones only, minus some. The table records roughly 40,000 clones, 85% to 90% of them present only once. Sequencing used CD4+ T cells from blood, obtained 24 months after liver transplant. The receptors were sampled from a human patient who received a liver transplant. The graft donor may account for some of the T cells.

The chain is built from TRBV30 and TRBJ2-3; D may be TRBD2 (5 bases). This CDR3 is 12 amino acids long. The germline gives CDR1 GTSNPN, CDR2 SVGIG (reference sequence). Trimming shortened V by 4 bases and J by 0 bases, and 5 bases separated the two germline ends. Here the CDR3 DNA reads TGTGCCTGGACGGGGAGCACAGATACGCAGTATTTT. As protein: CAWTGSTDTQYF.

Here the CDR3 DNA reads TGTGCCAGCACTATTGGGGACACCCGACTCTCTGGCTACACCTTC. This translates into CASTIGDTRLSGYTF. V gene TRBV6-5 combines with J gene TRBJ1-2, with D possibly TRBD1 on 6 matching bases. Deletions cut 7 bases from V and 7 bases from J, with 22 bases between. The CDR3 spans 15 residues. Looked up from germline, CDR1 is MNHEY and CDR2 is SVGAGI.

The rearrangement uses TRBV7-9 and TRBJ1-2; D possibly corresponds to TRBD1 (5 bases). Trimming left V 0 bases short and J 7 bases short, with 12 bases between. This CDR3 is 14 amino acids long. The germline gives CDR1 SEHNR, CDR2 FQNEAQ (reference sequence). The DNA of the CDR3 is TGTGCCAGCAGCTTAGCGCACGGGGCGGGTGGCTACACCTTC. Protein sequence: CASSLAHGAGGYTF.

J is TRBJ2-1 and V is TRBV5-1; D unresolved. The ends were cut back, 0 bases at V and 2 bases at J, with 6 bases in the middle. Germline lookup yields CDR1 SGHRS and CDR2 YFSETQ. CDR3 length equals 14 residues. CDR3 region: CASSLAVTYNEQFF. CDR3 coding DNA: TGCGCCAGCAGCTTGGCAGTTACCTACAATGAGCAGTTCTTC.

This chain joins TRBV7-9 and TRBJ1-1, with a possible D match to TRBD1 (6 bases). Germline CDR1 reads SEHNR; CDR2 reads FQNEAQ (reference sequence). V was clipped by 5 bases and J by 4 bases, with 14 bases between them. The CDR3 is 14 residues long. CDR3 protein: CASSVQGVGTEAFF. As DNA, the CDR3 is TGTGCCAGCAGCGTACAGGGCGTGGGCACTGAAGCTTTCTTT.

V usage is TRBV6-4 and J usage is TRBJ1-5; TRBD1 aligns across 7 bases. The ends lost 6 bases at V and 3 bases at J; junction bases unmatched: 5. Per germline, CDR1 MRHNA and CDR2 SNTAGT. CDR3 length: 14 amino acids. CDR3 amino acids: CASRDGTVNQPQHF. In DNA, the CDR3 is TGTGCCAGCAGGGACGGGACAGTCAATCAGCCCCAGCATTTT.

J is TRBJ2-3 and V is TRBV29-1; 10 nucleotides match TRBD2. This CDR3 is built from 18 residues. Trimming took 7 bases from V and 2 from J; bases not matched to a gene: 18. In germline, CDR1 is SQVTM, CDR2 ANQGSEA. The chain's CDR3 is CSAHPGRRLAGITDTQYF. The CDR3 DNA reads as TGCAGCGCCCATCCGGGTAGGCGACTAGCGGGTATCACAGATACGCAGTATTTT.

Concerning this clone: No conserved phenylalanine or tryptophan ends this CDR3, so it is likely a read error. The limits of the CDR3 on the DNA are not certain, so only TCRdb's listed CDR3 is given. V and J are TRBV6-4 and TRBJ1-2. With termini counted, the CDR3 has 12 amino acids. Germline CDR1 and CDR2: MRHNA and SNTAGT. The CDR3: CASSKVGGGPRL.

The CDR3 loop is CASSQGQGLQSPLHF. CDR3 DNA sequence: TGTGCCAGCAGCCAAGGACAGGGTTTACAATCACCCCTCCACTTT. The chain uses TRBV14 and TRBJ1-6, with 7 bases fitting TRBD1. V was pared by 1 base and J by 10 bases, with 7 bases of the junction left unmatched. The CDR3 runs to 15 residues. The germline V gene encodes CDR1 SGHDN and CDR2 FVKESK.

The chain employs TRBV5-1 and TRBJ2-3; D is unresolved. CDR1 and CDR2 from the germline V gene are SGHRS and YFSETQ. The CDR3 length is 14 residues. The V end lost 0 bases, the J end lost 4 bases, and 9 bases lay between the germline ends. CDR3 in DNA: TGCGCCAGCAGCTTGGGAGGAAACCCAGATACGCAGTATTTT. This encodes CASSLGGNPDTQYF.

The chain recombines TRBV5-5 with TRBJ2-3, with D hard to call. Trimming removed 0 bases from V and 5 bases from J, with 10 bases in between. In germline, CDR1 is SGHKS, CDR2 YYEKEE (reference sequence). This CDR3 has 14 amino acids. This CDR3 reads CASSLGGVKDTQYF. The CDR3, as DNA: TGTGCCAGCAGCTTGGGGGGTGTAAAAGATACGCAGTATTTT.

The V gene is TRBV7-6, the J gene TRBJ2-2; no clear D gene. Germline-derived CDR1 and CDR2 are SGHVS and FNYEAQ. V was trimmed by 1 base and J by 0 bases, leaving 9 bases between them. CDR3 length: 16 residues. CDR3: CASSLGFTSNTGELFF. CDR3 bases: TGTGCCAGCAGCTTAGGGTTTACATCGAACACCGGGGAGCTGTTTTTT.

CDR3 bases: TGTGCCAGCAGCCAGGCGACAGGGCGGCGGGGTGAGCAGTTCTTC. It translates to CASSQATGRRGEQFF. The V gene is TRBV7-3, the J gene TRBJ2-1; maybe TRBD1 (7 bases). The CDR3 loop spans 15 amino acids. The ends were cut back, 5 bases at V and 9 bases at J, with 20 bases in the middle. The germline gives CDR1 SGHTA, CDR2 FQGTGA.

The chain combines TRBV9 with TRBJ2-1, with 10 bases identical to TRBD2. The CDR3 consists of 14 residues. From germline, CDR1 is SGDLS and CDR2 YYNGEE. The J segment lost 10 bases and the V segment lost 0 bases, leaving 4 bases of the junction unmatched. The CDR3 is CASSVVTSGAEQFF. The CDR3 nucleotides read TGTGCCAGCAGCGTAGTCACTAGCGGGGCCGAGCAGTTCTTC.

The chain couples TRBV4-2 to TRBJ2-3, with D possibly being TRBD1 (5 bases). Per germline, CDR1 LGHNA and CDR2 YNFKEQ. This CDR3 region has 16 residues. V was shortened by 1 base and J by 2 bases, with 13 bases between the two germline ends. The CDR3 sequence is CASSQGTGIDTDTQYF. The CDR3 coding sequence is TGTGCCAGCAGCCAAGGAACAGGTATAGACACAGATACGCAGTATTTT.

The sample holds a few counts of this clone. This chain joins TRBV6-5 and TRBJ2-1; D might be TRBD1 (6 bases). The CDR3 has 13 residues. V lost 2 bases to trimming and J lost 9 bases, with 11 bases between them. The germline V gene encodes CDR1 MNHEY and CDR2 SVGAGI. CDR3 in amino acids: CASSYPVGGEQFF. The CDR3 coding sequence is TGTGCCAGCAGTTACCCTGTAGGGGGTGAGCAGTTCTTC.

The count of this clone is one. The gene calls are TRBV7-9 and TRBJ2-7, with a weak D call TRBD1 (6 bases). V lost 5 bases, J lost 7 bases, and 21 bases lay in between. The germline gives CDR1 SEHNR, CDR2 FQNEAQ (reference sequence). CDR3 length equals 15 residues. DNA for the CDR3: TGTGCCAGCAGCCCGGAGGTAGGGGGATCTGGTGAGCAGTACTTC. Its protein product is CASSPEVGGSGEQYF.